The 13 T cell receptor beta chains listed next were all sequenced from one sample in a study of T-cell reconstitution after alpha-beta-depleted transplantation in children. Unique molecular identifiers were used in preparing the TCRbeta library. TCRdb fed the PCR reads into MiXCR, producing one record per CDR3 protein. Here the sample spans about 240,000 distinct CDR3 sequences, 12% being singletons. Source: PBMCs from the stem cell graft donor, taken from the stem cell graft. Receptor source: a human donor who donated a stem cell graft to a child with acute lymphoblastic leukemia.

This clonotype was recorded many times. The chain combines TRBV28 with TRBJ2-1, with TRBD2 as a possible D gene (5 bases). The CDR3 is 14 amino acids. Deletions cut 3 bases from V and 7 bases from J, with 13 bases between. The germline CDR1 and CDR2 sequences are MDHEN and SYDVKM. CDR3 nucleotide sequence: TGTGCCAGCAGTTTCCTAGCTTCTTGGAATGAGCAGTTCTTC. Translated, it gives CASSFLASWNEQFF. The full variable domain, rest sourced from reference TRBV28 and TRBJ2-1, is DVKVTQSSRYLVKRTGEKVFLECVQDMDHENMFWYRQDPGLGLRLIYFSYDVKMKEKGDIPEGYSVSREKKERFSLILESASTNQTSMYLCASSFLASWNEQFFGPGTRLTVL.

At least ten counts were recorded for this clonotype. The chain joins TRBV15 to TRBJ1-5; no definite D call. The V end was cut by 5 bases, the J end by 2 bases, with 13 bases between. The CDR3 sequence is 15 residues long. CDR1 and CDR2 from the germline V gene are LNHNV and YYDKDF (reference sequence). The CDR3 sequence is CATSGNSPGNQPQHF. CDR3 bases: TGTGCCACCAGCGGGAACTCGCCGGGCAATCAGCCCCAGCATTTT.

This clonotype has only a few counts. The rearrangement uses TRBV20-1 and TRBJ1-5; 7 bases map to TRBD1. The CDR3 length is 16 residues. Germline values: CDR1 DFQATT, CDR2 SNEGSKA (reference sequence). The V gene end was trimmed by 1 base and the J gene end by 7 bases; junction bases not matched to a gene: 13. The CDR3 spells CSARVPLTGLGQPQHF. The DNA of the CDR3 is TGCAGTGCTAGAGTTCCTCTGACAGGGTTGGGGCAGCCCCAGCATTTT.

This clonotype occurred many times. This chain links TRBV6-5 with TRBJ1-6; no firm D call. The V gene's germline CDR1 is MNHEY and CDR2 SVGAGI. This CDR3 region has 13 residues. V shed 7 bases and J shed 5 bases, with 9 bases lying between them. CDR3 bases: TGTGCCAGCATGATAGGGAATAATTCACCCCTCCACTTT. Translation gives CASMIGNNSPLHF.

The chain joins TRBV6-1 to TRBJ2-7, with 9 bases lining up with TRBD1. The CDR3 runs 14 residues. Germline V gene data show CDR1 as MNHNS and CDR2 as SASEGT. The junction had 10 bases not matched to a gene; V was cut back by 8 bases and J by 5 bases. The CDR3, as DNA: TGTGCCAGCCGACGGACAGGGGCGGTGAACGAGCAGTACTTC. It yields the protein CASRRTGAVNEQYF.

A few counts support this clonotype. The rearrangement uses TRBV6-5 and TRBJ2-5; D is possibly TRBD1 (6 bases). Trimming shortened V by 0 bases and J by 6 bases, and 11 bases separated the two germline ends. The CDR3 runs to 14 residues. CDR1 and CDR2 from the germline V gene are MNHEY and SVGAGI. The CDR3 DNA follows: TGTGCCAGCAGTTACTCGGGCAGGGGCCAGACCCAGTACTTC. Encoded protein: CASSYSGRGQTQYF.

This clonotype was found many times. The chain carries TRBV5-1 and TRBJ2-3; TRBD2 agrees at 8 bases. The CDR3 is 15 amino acids. Germline V gene data show CDR1 as SGHRS and CDR2 as YFSETQ. Germline trimming cut 2 bases from V and 3 bases from J; bases unmatched to any gene: 5. The CDR3 loop reads CASSFSGTLTDTQYF. CDR3 DNA: TGCGCCAGCAGCTTTAGCGGGACACTGACAGATACGCAGTATTTT.

This clonotype was found many times. This chain links TRBV7-2 with TRBJ2-3; D ambiguous. This CDR3 region has 12 residues. The V end lost 4 bases, the J end lost 4 bases, and 6 bases lay between the germline ends. The germline CDR1 and CDR2 sequences are SGHTA and FQGNSA. DNA for the CDR3: TGTGCCAGCAGCTCAGGAGCAGATACGCAGTATTTT. Residues: CASSSGADTQYF.

This clonotype showed up many times. The rearrangement uses TRBV11-2 and TRBJ2-1; D is tentatively TRBD1 or TRBD2 (5 bases each). Germline values: CDR1 SGHAT, CDR2 FQNNGV. V was cut by 1 base and J by 15 bases, with 19 bases left in between. The CDR3 has 14 amino acids. CDR3 in DNA: TGTGCCAGCAGCTTAGTTCCTACTGGGGACGGAGGGTTCTTC. Residues: CASSLVPTGDGGFF.

This clonotype was picked up many times. This chain links TRBV4-3 with TRBJ2-4; D gene unclear. Looked up from germline, CDR1 is LGHNA and CDR2 is YSLEER. CDR3 length equals 15 residues. V lost 1 base and J lost 3, with 10 bases in between. Written as DNA, the CDR3 is TGCGCCAGCAGCCAAGTACGCCAGAGCAAAAACATTCAGTACTTC. Protein sequence: CASSQVRQSKNIQYF.

This clonotype has at least ten counts. V usage is TRBV4-2 and J usage is TRBJ2-2; a possible D gene is TRBD2 (5 bases). The V end was cut by 3 bases, the J end by 0 bases, with 11 bases between. From germline, CDR1 is LGHNA and CDR2 YNFKEQ. This CDR3 spans 16 amino acids. The CDR3 reads CASSQRVSANTGELFF. The CDR3 nucleotides read TGTGCCAGCAGCCAGAGGGTAAGCGCGAACACCGGGGAGCTGTTTTTT.

V gene TRBV29-1 combines with J gene TRBJ1-2; D remains ambiguous. The CDR3 has 11 amino acids. CDR1 SQVTM and CDR2 ANQGSEA come from the germline V gene. V was shortened by 2 bases and J by 4 bases, with 5 bases between the two germline ends. CDR3 sequence: CSVERSYGYTF. The DNA of the CDR3 is TGCAGCGTTGAAAGATCCTATGGCTACACCTTC.

This clonotype has ten or more counts. The chain uses TRBV6-2 or TRBV6-3 and TRBJ2-3, with a weak D call TRBD2 (5 bases). Trimming cost V 2 bases and J 6 bases, with 12 bases left between them. The CDR3 has 14 residues. Germline loops: CDR1 MNHEY, CDR2 SVGEGT. The CDR3 loop is CASSYQPKRDTQYF. The CDR3 nucleotides read TGTGCCAGCAGTTACCAGCCCAAGCGGGATACGCAGTATTTT.